This T cell receptor beta chain was identified in a study of T cells expressing NK-cell markers. Germline CDR1 is SQVTM and CDR2 is ANQGSEA. This CDR3 has 12 residues. Following a re-call of the 5' RACE reads, TCRdb has one entry per CDR3 protein and lacks DNA. There are some 300,000 distinct CDR3 sequences in the sample, with approximately 0.39% held by the top ten. The TCR sequence derives from a man in his late teens or twenties in good health. Sequenced sample: blood T cells: a sorted CD56 or NKG2C T cell subset, CD4+ or CD8+ T cells, or bulk PBMC T cells (not recorded which). The rearrangement uses TRBV29-1 and TRBJ2-1. The CDR3: CSVEPEYNEQFF.